What follows describes a single T cell receptor (beta chain). Its antigen is still unknown. The CDR3 spans 17 residues. Trimming took off 3 bases at V and 0 bases at J, with 17 bases between the two ends. CDR1 and CDR2 from the germline V gene are MDHEN and SYDVKM. These data belong to a study of cytomegalovirus exposure and HLA in healthy donors. Findings and caveats of the study: Immune exposure information available was restricted to CMV serostatus. Most CMV-associated TCR beta chains were later found to appear HLA-restricted.

This PCR relied on a set of 60 Vbeta primers and 13 Jbeta primers. Generated by immunoSEQ multiplex PCR, the TCRdb table keeps only in-frame clones and is missing some. The data contain 100,000 to 150,000 clones, roughly four fifths of them singletons. The sample taken for sequencing was PBMCs. This TCR came from a male donor in good health and CMV-seronegative. This chain uses TRBV28 with TRBJ1-2; D may be TRBD1 (5 bases). CDR3 amino acids: CASSFYRGLRTNYGYTF. DNA for the CDR3: TGTGCCAGCAGTTTTTATAGGGGTTTGAGAACTAACTATGGCTACACCTTC.